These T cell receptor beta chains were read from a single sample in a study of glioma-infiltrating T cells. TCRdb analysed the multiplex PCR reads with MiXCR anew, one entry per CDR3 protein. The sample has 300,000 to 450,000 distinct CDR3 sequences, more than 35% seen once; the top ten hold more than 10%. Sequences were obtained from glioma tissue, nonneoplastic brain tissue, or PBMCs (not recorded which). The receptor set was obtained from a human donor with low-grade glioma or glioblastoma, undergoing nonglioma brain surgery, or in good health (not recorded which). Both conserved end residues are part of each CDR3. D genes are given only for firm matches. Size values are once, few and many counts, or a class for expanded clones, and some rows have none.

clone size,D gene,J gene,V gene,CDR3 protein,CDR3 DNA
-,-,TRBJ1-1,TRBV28,CASRMGGGTEALF,TGTGCCAGCAGGATGGGTGGCGGCACTGAAGCTTTATTT
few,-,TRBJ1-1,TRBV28,CASSGGAGNTEAFF,TGTGCCTCTTCGGGAGGGGCGGGCAACACTGAAGCTTTCTTT
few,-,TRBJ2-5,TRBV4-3,CASSQDHNSYQETQYF,TGCGCCAGCAGCCAAGATCACAACAGTTACCAAGAGACCCAGTACTTC
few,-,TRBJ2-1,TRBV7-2,CASSLAGGEEQFF,TGTGCCAGCAGCTTAGCTGGAGGAGAAGAGCAGTTCTTC
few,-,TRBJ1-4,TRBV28,CASKEAGEYEKLFF,TGTGCCAGCAAAGAAGCAGGGGAATATGAAAAACTGTTTTTT
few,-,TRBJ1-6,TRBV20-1,CSAARQALNSPLHF,TGCAGTGCTGCAAGACAGGCCCTTAATTCACCCCTCCACTTT
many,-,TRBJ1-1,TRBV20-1,CSARHRLLNTEAFF,TGCAGTGCTAGGCACCGACTTCTGAACACTGAAGCTTTCTTT
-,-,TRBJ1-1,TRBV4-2,CASSPEGTFMNTEAFF,TGTGCCAGCAGCCCCGAGGGGACCTTCATGAACACTGAAGCTTTCTTT
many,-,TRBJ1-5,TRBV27,CASSSRQETYSNQPQHF,TGTGCCAGCAGTTCGCGACAGGAGACTTATAGCAATCAGCCCCAGCATTTT
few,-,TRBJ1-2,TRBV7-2,CASSLVGTDFYGYTF,TGTGCCAGCAGCTTAGTGGGGACGGACTTCTATGGCTACACCTTC
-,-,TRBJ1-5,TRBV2,CASSDWGAASNQPQHF,TGTGCCAGCAGTGATTGGGGGGCAGCTAGCAATCAGCCCCAGCATTTT
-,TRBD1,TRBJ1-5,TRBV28,CASSLRTGANQPQHF,TGTGCCAGCAGTCTAAGGACAGGGGCCAATCAGCCCCAGCATTTT
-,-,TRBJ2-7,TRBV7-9,CASSLRSLMGEQYF,TGTGCCAGCAGCCTACGGTCGCTTATGGGGGAGCAGTACTTC
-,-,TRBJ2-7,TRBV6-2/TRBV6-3,CAGSYGLWSYEQYF,TGTGCCGGCAGTTACGGGTTATGGTCCTACGAGCAGTACTTC
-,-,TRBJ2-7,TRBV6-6,CASSYLPGQVRSSYEQYF,TGTGCCAGCAGTTACCTTCCGGGACAAGTACGGTCCTCCTACGAGCAGTACTTC
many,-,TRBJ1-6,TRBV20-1,CSARVGRYNSPLHF,TGCAGTGCTAGAGTGGGACGTTATAATTCACCCCTCCACTTT
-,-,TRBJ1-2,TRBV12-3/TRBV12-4,CASSPWGDDYTF,TGTGCCAGCAGCCCGTGGGGGGATGACTACACCTTC
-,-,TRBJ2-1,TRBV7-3,CASSLGGASIEQFF,TGTGCCAGCAGCCTCGGGGGAGCCTCCATTGAGCAGTTCTTC
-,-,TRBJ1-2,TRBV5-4,CASSVKGGINGYTF,TGTGCCAGCAGCGTCAAGGGGGGGATTAATGGCTACACCTTC